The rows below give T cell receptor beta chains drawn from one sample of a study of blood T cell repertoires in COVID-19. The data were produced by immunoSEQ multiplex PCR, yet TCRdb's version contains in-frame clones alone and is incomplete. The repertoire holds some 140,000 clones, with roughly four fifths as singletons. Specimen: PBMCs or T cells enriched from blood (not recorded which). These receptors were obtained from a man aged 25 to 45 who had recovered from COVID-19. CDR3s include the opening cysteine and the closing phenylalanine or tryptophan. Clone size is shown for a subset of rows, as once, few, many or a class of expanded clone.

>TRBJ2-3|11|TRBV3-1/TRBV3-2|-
CASSQDMSQYF
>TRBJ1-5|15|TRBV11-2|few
CASSRGTIGNQPQHF
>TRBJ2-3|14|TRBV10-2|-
CASSPGRATDTQYF
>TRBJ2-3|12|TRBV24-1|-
CATSDQGWTQYF
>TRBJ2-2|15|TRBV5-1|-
CASSLGTGNTGELFF
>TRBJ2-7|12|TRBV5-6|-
CASSSGGWPQYF
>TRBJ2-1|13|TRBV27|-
CASSLNRVGEQFF
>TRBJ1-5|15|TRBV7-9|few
CASSLAEGSNQPQHF
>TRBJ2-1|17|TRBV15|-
CATSAPKGVSSYNEQFF
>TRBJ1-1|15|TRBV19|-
CASSPSGGPNTEAFF
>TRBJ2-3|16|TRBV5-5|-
CASSLVGRAFTDTQYF
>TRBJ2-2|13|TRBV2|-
CASSARDRGELFF
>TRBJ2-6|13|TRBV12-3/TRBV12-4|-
CASLGAGANVLTF
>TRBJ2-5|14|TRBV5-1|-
CASSYTGQQETQYF
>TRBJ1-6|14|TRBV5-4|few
CASTKAGGNSPLHF
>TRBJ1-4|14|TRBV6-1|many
CASSEQGSSEKLFF
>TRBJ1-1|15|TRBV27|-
CASSFQDRRDTEAFF
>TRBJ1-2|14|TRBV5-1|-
CASSSETGFHGYTF
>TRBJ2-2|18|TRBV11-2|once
CASSFPKGDTANTGELFF
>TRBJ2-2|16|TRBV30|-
CACSVVQRKNTGELFF
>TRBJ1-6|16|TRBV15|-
CATSQQIQGANSPLHF
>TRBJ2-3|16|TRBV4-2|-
CASRSLAGDRTDTQYF
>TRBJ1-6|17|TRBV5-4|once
CASSWGGDRVGTSPLHF
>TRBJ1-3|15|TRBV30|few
CAWSRDRGAGNTIYF
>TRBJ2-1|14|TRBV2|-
CASLRAGERIEQFF
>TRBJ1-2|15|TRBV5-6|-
CASDIFAGFGYGYTF
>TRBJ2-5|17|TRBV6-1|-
CASSEAGVQGALETQYF
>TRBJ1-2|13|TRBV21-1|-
CASSQINRCGYTF
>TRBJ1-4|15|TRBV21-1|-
CASTKRRREDEKLFF
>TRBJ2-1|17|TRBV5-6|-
CASSPWAGTRGYNEQFF
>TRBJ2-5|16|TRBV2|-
CASSPILASDQETQYF
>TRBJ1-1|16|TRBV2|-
CASSRTGGKGDTEAFF
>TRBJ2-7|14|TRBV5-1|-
CASSQGQVPYVQYF
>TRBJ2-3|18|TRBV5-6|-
CASSVTYRGTGSTDTQYF
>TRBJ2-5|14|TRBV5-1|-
CASSSTGGGETQYF
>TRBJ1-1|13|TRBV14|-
CASSMKTGGEAFF
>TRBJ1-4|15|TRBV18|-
CASSLQGSTNEKLFF
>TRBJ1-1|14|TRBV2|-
CASSPDRGRAEAFF
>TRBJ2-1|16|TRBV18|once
CASSPLGSGVENEQFF